The clone carrying this T cell receptor (beta chain) was seen once. The protocol was immunoSEQ multiplex PCR, while the TCRdb copy is restricted to in-frame clones and leaves out a portion. Among under 80,000 clones listed, 94% were seen once. This entry comes from a study of technical replicates of blood from a few donors. CDR3 length: 11 residues. Trimming removed 6 bases from V and 6 bases from J, with 8 bases in between. The germline V gene has CDR1 SNHLY and CDR2 FYNNEI. Sequencing was performed on T cells isolated from PBMCs. This TCR came from a human donor in good health. The V and J genes are TRBV2 and TRBJ1-2; no firm D call. The CDR3 protein is CASRTIHGYTF. CDR3 DNA sequence: TGTGCCAGCAGGACAATCCATGGCTACACCTTC.